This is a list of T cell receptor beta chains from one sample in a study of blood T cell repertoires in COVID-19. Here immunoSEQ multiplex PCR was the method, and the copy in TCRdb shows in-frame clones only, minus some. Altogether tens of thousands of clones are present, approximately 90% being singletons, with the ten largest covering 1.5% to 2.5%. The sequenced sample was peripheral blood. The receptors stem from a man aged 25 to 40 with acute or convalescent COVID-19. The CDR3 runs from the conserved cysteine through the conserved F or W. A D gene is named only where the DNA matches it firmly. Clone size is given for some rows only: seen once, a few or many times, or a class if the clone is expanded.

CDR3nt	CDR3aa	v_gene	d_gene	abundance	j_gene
TGTGCCAGCAGCCAAGGTTGGCGCGAGCGGGCAAACTACAATGAGCAGTTCTTC	CASSQGWRERANYNEQFF	TRBV14	NA	NA	TRBJ2-1
TGTGCCAGCAGTGATCGTAGCAATCAGCCCCAGCATTTT	CASSDRSNQPQHF	TRBV6-1	NA	NA	TRBJ1-5
TGTGCCAGTAGTATAGATCTATCTAAGGACAGCTATGGCTACACCTTC	CASSIDLSKDSYGYTF	TRBV19	NA	few	TRBJ1-2
TGTGCCAGCAGTTATGGGTGGGCGGGGCCGGATACGCAGTATTTT	CASSYGWAGPDTQYF	TRBV6-5	NA	NA	TRBJ2-3
TGTGCCAGCAGCCTCCAAGAGCGGGAGGAGCAGTTCTTC	CASSLQEREEQFF	TRBV7-3	TRBD2	NA	TRBJ2-1
TGTGCCAGCAGCCCATTAGCGGGCGCCGTGGGAATAGATACGCAGTATTTT	CASSPLAGAVGIDTQYF	TRBV4-2	TRBD2	once	TRBJ2-3
TGCGCCAGCAGGCGGGACGCCTCTGGAAACACCATATATTTT	CASRRDASGNTIYF	TRBV5-1	NA	NA	TRBJ1-3
TGTGCCAGCAGCATGACAGGGGACGTCTACAATGAGCAGTTCTTC	CASSMTGDVYNEQFF	TRBV9	TRBD1	NA	TRBJ2-1
TGTGCCAGCTCATCAACCAGGCAAGACTATGGCTACACCTTC	CASSSTRQDYGYTF	TRBV18	NA	NA	TRBJ1-2
TGTGCCAGCAAAACTCTAAGCTCTGGAAACACCATATATTTT	CASKTLSSGNTIYF	TRBV2	NA	NA	TRBJ1-3
TGTGCCAGCAGCTACGGGTTAGACAACACCGGGGAGCTGTTTTTT	CASSYGLDNTGELFF	TRBV11-3	NA	NA	TRBJ2-2
TGTGCCAGCAGGCCGGACAGTTTTTCTGGAAACACCATATATTTT	CASRPDSFSGNTIYF	TRBV27	NA	NA	TRBJ1-3
TGTGCCAGCTCACCCGGGACAGGGACCTACGAGCAGTACTTC	CASSPGTGTYEQYF	TRBV18	TRBD1	NA	TRBJ2-7
TGTGCCAGCAGCGTAGAACAGGTGGGCGAGCAGTACTTC	CASSVEQVGEQYF	TRBV9	NA	NA	TRBJ2-7
TGTGCCAGCAGTGAAGGCCCCCGGGAGGAGACCCAGTACTTC	CASSEGPREETQYF	TRBV6-1	NA	NA	TRBJ2-5
TGTGCCAGCAGCGCAGGAAACAGGGGGAACACTGAAGCTTTCTTT	CASSAGNRGNTEAFF	TRBV5-4	TRBD1	NA	TRBJ1-1
TGTGCCAGCAGCCAAGAACTTGAGCAGTTCTTC	CASSQELEQFF	TRBV3-1/TRBV3-2	NA	few	TRBJ2-1
TGTGCCAGCAGTGAATGGTCTAGCGGCGGCACAGATACGCAGTATTTT	CASSEWSSGGTDTQYF	TRBV6-1	TRBD2	NA	TRBJ2-3
TGTGCCATCAGCGAAAACCCGGGAAAAGAATCACCCCTCCACTTT	CAISENPGKESPLHF	TRBV10-3	NA	NA	TRBJ1-6
TGTGCCAGCAGCGAACAGGGGGCCTGGGATATTTATGGCTACACCTTC	CASSEQGAWDIYGYTF	TRBV9	TRBD1	NA	TRBJ1-2
TGTGCCAGTAGCCTTCAAATACGGGGTGGCTACACCTTC	CASSLQIRGGYTF	TRBV19	NA	NA	TRBJ1-2
TGTGCCAGCAGTTACTCGGGACTTTTCCTTTCACCCCTCCACTTT	CASSYSGLFLSPLHF	TRBV6-2/TRBV6-3	NA	NA	TRBJ1-6
TGTGCCAGCAGCTTCGTTCAGGGAGGATCACCCCTCCACTTT	CASSFVQGGSPLHF	TRBV11-2	NA	NA	TRBJ1-6
TGCAGTGGGCGGTCGAACACTGAAGCTTTCTTT	CSGRSNTEAFF	TRBV20-1	NA	NA	TRBJ1-1
TGTGCCAGCAGTTATCTTTCAGGTGCGGGCACTGAAGCTTTCTTT	CASSYLSGAGTEAFF	TRBV28	NA	NA	TRBJ1-1
TGCGCCAGCAGCTTGGCAGTCTCGGGAGGTTCCAAAAACATTCAGTACTTC	CASSLAVSGGSKNIQYF	TRBV5-1	TRBD2	NA	TRBJ2-4
TGTGCCAGCAGCTTGGTTCGGGGATACGAGCAGTACTTC	CASSLVRGYEQYF	TRBV5-5	NA	NA	TRBJ2-7
TGTGCCAGCAGCTCAGGGTCCCCCTATGGCTACACCTTC	CASSSGSPYGYTF	TRBV11-2	NA	NA	TRBJ1-2
TGTGCCAGTAGAGGCGGATCCTACGAGCAGTACTTC	CASRGGSYEQYF	TRBV19	NA	NA	TRBJ2-7
TGTGCCAGCAGCTTCAGGGGTGAAAAACTGTTTTTT	CASSFRGEKLFF	TRBV11-2	NA	NA	TRBJ1-4
TGTGCCAGCAGCTTAGTAAGCGGGGGGGGATCGACCTTT	CASSLVSGGGSTF	TRBV7-2	NA	NA	TRBJ1-1
TGTGCCAGCAGTTGGGACAGGTCGAACACCGGGGAGCTGTTTTTT	CASSWDRSNTGELFF	TRBV6-2/TRBV6-3	TRBD1	NA	TRBJ2-2